Presented here are 19 T cell receptor beta chains from one specimen sequenced in a study of vaccination effects on CD4 cells after COVID-19. The assay was immunoSEQ multiplex PCR, and TCRdb's table has in-frame clones only and misses some. This sample carries tens of thousands of clones, just under 80% of them seen once, and the ten largest clones take around 4%. Following culture for roughly 10 days, CD4+ T cells were isolated. Each person got two doses of an mRNA SARS-CoV-2 vaccine, BNT162b2 or mRNA-1273. No antigen has been identified for these receptors. This sample comprised CD4+ T cells from PBMCs cultured without peptide, obtained after COVID-19 vaccination. The receptors stem from a human donor who received a COVID-19 vaccine.

The V and J genes are TRBV2 and TRBJ2-7; D gene unclear. The CDR3 is 13 residues long. Trimming removed 2 bases at V and 2 bases at J, with 7 bases between. CDR1 is SNHLY, CDR2 FYNNEI, per germline. The CDR3 loop is CASSEFGAYEQYF. Written as DNA, the CDR3 is TGTGCCAGCAGTGAATTTGGAGCCTACGAGCAGTACTTC.

The chain recombines TRBV5-4 with TRBJ1-1; a possible D gene is TRBD1 (5 bases). Looked up from germline, CDR1 is SGHNT and CDR2 is YYREEE (reference sequence). The CDR3 covers 12 residues. The V end lost 4 bases, the J end lost 7 bases, and 11 bases lay between the germline ends. This CDR3 reads CASSRPGLEAFF. The CDR3 DNA follows: TGTGCCAGCAGCCGTCCGGGGCTTGAAGCTTTCTTT.

This chain links TRBV2 with TRBJ2-1; perhaps TRBD2 as D (5 bases). Germline V gene lookup returns CDR1 SNHLY and CDR2 FYNNEI. V was pared by 6 bases and J by 4 bases, with 7 bases between. The CDR3 sequence is 12 residues long. CDR3: CASSGDYNEQFF. In nucleotides, the CDR3 is TGTGCCAGCAGCGGGGATTACAATGAGCAGTTCTTC.

The rearrangement joins TRBV2 to TRBJ2-2; D ambiguous. CDR1 is SNHLY and CDR2 is FYNNEI in the germline V gene. Trimming left V 2 bases short and J 1 base short, with 8 bases between. This CDR3 is built from 15 residues. CDR3 amino acids: CASSERVLNTGELFF. CDR3 nucleotides: TGTGCCAGCAGTGAAAGGGTCCTGAACACCGGGGAGCTGTTTTTT.

J is TRBJ2-7 and V is TRBV28, with TRBD2 matching 9 bases. CDR1 is MDHEN and CDR2 is SYDVKM in the germline V gene. With 3 bases clipped from V and 5 bases from J, the junction kept 5 bases outside the gene matches. CDR3 length: 14 amino acids. In nucleotides, the CDR3 is TGTGCCAGCAGTTTGGGCGGGGGGGCTAACGAGCAGTACTTC. Its protein is CASSLGGGANEQYF.

The chain links TRBV5-4 to TRBJ1-2, with TRBD1 identical over 7 bases. The CDR3 has 16 residues. The germline V gene has CDR1 SGHNT and CDR2 YYREEE (reference sequence). The V gene end was trimmed by 8 bases and the J gene end by 0 bases; junction bases not matched to a gene: 13. In DNA, the CDR3 is TGTGCCAGTAATAGAGGGGGCATACTAGCTAACTATGGCTACACCTTC. Protein product: CASNRGGILANYGYTF. The entire variable domain, with the rest obtained from reference TRBV5-4 and TRBJ1-2, is as follows: ETGVTQSPTHLIKTRGQQVTLRCSSQSGHNTVSWYQQALGQGPQFIFQYYREEENGRGNFPPRFSGLQFPNYSSELNVNALELDDSALYLCASNRGGILANYGYTFGSGTRLTVV.

The CDR3 spells CASSLRAATVYGYTF. The CDR3 nucleotides read TGTGCCAGCAGCCTTAGAGCGGCCACGGTCTATGGCTACACCTTC. This chain joins TRBV3-1 (or the pseudogene TRBV3-2) and TRBJ1-2; D ambiguous. This CDR3 has 15 residues. The ends were cut back, 4 bases at V and 4 bases at J, with 16 bases in the middle. Germline V CDR1 and CDR2: LGHDT, YNNKEL (reference sequence).

The V call is TRBV11-3, the J call TRBJ2-1; perhaps TRBD2 as D (5 bases). The CDR3 runs to 15 residues. V was clipped by 3 bases and J by 3 bases, with 12 bases between them. Germline V gives CDR1 SGHNT, CDR2 YENEEA. CDR3 in amino acids: CASSFTSRDYNEQFF. CDR3 DNA sequence: TGTGCCAGCAGCTTTACTAGTCGGGACTACAATGAGCAGTTCTTC.

The V call is TRBV19, the J call TRBJ2-1; 9 bases map to TRBD2. V dropped 3 bases and J dropped 5; count of bases not matched to a gene: 5. The CDR3 runs 15 residues. The V gene's germline CDR1 is LNHDA and CDR2 SQIVND (reference sequence). The CDR3 DNA reads as TGTGCCAGTAGTATTTCTCCTAGCGGGGACAATGAGCAGTTCTTC. Protein: CASSISPSGDNEQFF.

The CDR3 coding sequence is TGTGCCAGCAGTCTAGCGGGAGGTAACACCGGGGAGCTGTTTTTT. Its translation: CASSLAGGNTGELFF. The gene calls are TRBV11-2 and TRBJ2-2; 11 bases align to TRBD2. Germline CDR1 is SGHAT and CDR2 is FQNNGV. V was pared by 6 bases and J by 2 bases, with 2 bases of the junction left unmatched. The CDR3 consists of 15 residues.

The chain uses TRBV2 and TRBJ1-1; no firm D call. V gave up 3 bases and J gave up 4 bases, with 18 bases separating them. Germline V gives CDR1 SNHLY, CDR2 FYNNEI. The CDR3 consists of 16 residues. This chain's CDR3 is CASSDGGRGGPTEAFF. The CDR3 DNA follows: TGTGCCAGCAGTGACGGTGGGCGAGGAGGGCCCACTGAAGCTTTCTTT.

This chain links TRBV9 with TRBJ2-7; D call uncertain. The germline gives CDR1 SGDLS, CDR2 YYNGEE. The length of the CDR3 is 14 residues. The V gene lost 2 bases and the J gene lost 0 bases, with 9 bases spanning the gap. This CDR3 reads CASSVGLHSYEQYF. In DNA, the CDR3 is TGTGCCAGCAGCGTCGGCCTGCACTCCTACGAGCAGTACTTC.

The chain uses TRBV27 and TRBJ2-7; a weak D match, TRBD1 (5 bases). Germline V CDR1 and CDR2: MNHEY, SMNVEV (reference sequence). Trimming shortened V by 9 bases and J by 0 bases, and 12 bases separated the two germline ends. The CDR3 is 13 amino acids. The CDR3 DNA is TGTGCCAGTCTCGACAGCTACTCCTACGAGCAGTACTTC. Its translation is CASLDSYSYEQYF.

CDR3 sequence: CASSLLAGGNTIYF. Here the CDR3 DNA reads TGTGCCAGCAGTTTACTCGCAGGGGGAAACACCATATATTTT. V gene TRBV28 combines with J gene TRBJ1-3; D perhaps matches TRBD1 (5 bases). The germline gives CDR1 MDHEN, CDR2 SYDVKM. The CDR3 length is 14 residues. V shed 2 bases and J shed 4 bases, with 9 bases lying between them. The variable domain in full, with the rest retrieved from reference TRBV28 and TRBJ1-3, is DVKVTQSSRYLVKRTGEKVFLECVQDMDHENMFWYRQDPGLGLRLIYFSYDVKMKEKGDIPEGYSVSREKKERFSLILESASTNQTSMYLCASSLLAGGNTIYFGEGSWLTVV.

The CDR3 spells CASSLMWARQGNEQFF. CDR3 DNA: TGTGCCAGCAGCTTAATGTGGGCTCGACAGGGAAATGAGCAGTTCTTC. The gene calls are TRBV7-2 and TRBJ2-1; 7 nucleotides line up with TRBD1. The CDR3 covers 16 residues. V lost 2 bases and J lost 7; bases outside the gene matches: 11. Germline CDR1 is SGHTA and CDR2 is FQGNSA.

The V and J genes are TRBV3-1 (or the pseudogene TRBV3-2) and TRBJ2-7; D unresolved. The CDR3 has 12 amino acids. The ends were cut back, 1 base at V and 2 bases at J, with 3 bases in the middle. The germline CDR1 and CDR2 sequences are LGHDT and YNNKEL (reference sequence). The CDR3 nucleotides read TGTGCCAGCAGCCAAGTCCCCTACGAGCAGTACTTC. Translation gives CASSQVPYEQYF.

This rearrangement joins TRBV18 to TRBJ1-1; D call uncertain. CDR3 length: 12 amino acids. The ends were cut back, 3 bases at V and 4 bases at J, with 6 bases in the middle. Germline loops: CDR1 KGHSH, CDR2 LQKENI. The CDR3 nucleotides are TGTGCCAGCTCACCCTATCCCACTGAAGCTTTCTTT. This sequence encodes CASSPYPTEAFF.

The gene calls are TRBV11-1 and TRBJ2-5; 7 bases map to TRBD2. CDR3 length: 15 residues. J gave up 6 bases and V 5 bases, and 12 bases lay outside the gene matches. Per germline, CDR1 SGHAT and CDR2 FQDESV (reference sequence). As DNA, the CDR3 is TGTGCCAGCAGCCTGGGGGGGGTCGTAAGGAAGACCCAGTACTTC. Translating it yields CASSLGGVVRKTQYF. The entire variable domain, with the rest obtained from reference TRBV11-1 and TRBJ2-5, is as follows: EAEVAQSPRYKITEKSQAVAFWCDPISGHATLYWYRQILGQGPELLVQFQDESVVDDSQLPKDRFSAERLKGVDSTLKIQPAELGDSAMYLCASSLGGVVRKTQYFGPGTRLLVL.

This chain connects TRBV28 to TRBJ2-6; 8 bases are a match to TRBD1. The CDR3 has 15 amino acids. V trimming: 9 bases; J trimming: 2 bases; junction bases outside the gene matches: 6. CDR1 is MDHEN, CDR2 SYDVKM, per germline. The CDR3 DNA reads as TGTGCCAGTAAAACAGGGGGAGCTGGGGCCAACGTCCTGACTTTC. Residues: CASKTGGAGANVLTF.